Listed here is a single T cell receptor beta chain. Its matching antigen is unknown. The assay looked at 95,000 to 100,000 TCR templates in each sample. Profiling relied on immunoSEQ multiplex PCR, and the TCRdb table lists in-frame clones only, not all of them. The repertoire includes 75,000 to 100,000 clones, just under 95% of them detected once, and 1.3% sits in the top ten. This CDR3 region has 19 residues. V gave up 0 bases and J gave up 0 bases; unmatched junction bases: 11. CDR1 and CDR2 (germline): SGHAT, FQNNGV. The data were obtained in a study of siplizumab effects on memory and regulatory T cells. Broader study findings: Roughly 80-95% of proliferating CD4+ or CD8+ clones lacked a naive or memory phenotype that could be assigned. Confirmation that proliferating Tregs from siplizumab cultures had suppressive function was not obtained.

This receptor was obtained from a human donor in good health. The specimen was non-Treg CD4+ T cells sorted from blood. The genes are TRBV11-2 and TRBJ2-1; 7 bases agree with TRBD2. The CDR3 reads CASSLDRRGGSRSYNEQFF. The DNA for the CDR3 is TGTGCCAGCAGCTTAGACAGGAGAGGCGGGAGCCGCTCCTACAATGAGCAGTTCTTC.